This entry concerns a single T cell receptor (beta chain). These data originate in a study of T cell changes during pregnancy in multiple sclerosis. Sequencing used immunoSEQ multiplex PCR; TCRdb keeps in-frame clones, though not all of them. The table has approximately 88,000 clones, roughly 91% seen once; the top ten hold about 4.5%. CDR1 and CDR2 (germline): KGHSH, LQKENI. This CDR3 contains 12 residues. The V gene is TRBV18, the J gene TRBJ2-1, with D unclear. The sequence was collected from a female donor with multiple sclerosis, enrolled in a pregnancy study. The source was peripheral blood, collected in the first trimester of pregnancy. CDR3 nucleotides: TGTGGTTGCGGCTTAAGCTACAATGAGCAGTTCTTC. This sequence encodes CGCGLSYNEQFF.